The 25 T cell receptor beta chains given below trace back to one sample, sequenced in a study of T-cell memory formation after mild COVID-19. MiXCR was run by TCRdb on the 5' RACE reads, yielding one entry per CDR3 protein. The top ten hold roughly 3% of the sample, which has roughly 190,000 distinct CDR3 sequences, 8% to 11% seen once. The sequencing sample was made of PBMCs or a T cell subset sorted from them (not recorded which). These receptors were taken from a man aged 18 to 35 who had mild COVID-19 (a few samples of this study predate the infection). Cell type and time point are not known.

This clonotype was counted between two and nine times. The chain uses TRBV24-1 and TRBJ2-3; unclear D gene. V was trimmed by 5 bases and J by 1 base, leaving 6 bases between them. The CDR3 length is 13 residues. Germline CDR1 reads KGHDR; CDR2 reads SFDVKD. The CDR3 protein is CATSGKRTDTQYF. CDR3 sequence (DNA): TGTGCCACCAGTGGCAAGCGCACAGATACGCAGTATTTT.

The chain is built from TRBV6-5 and TRBJ2-2, with TRBD1 as a possible D gene (5 bases). CDR3 length equals 14 residues. With 4 bases removed from V and 4 bases from J, the gap between germline ends came to 10 bases. Germline V CDR1 and CDR2: MNHEY, SVGAGI. Here the CDR3 reads CASSLGPLTGELFF. The DNA for the CDR3 is TGTGCCAGCAGTTTGGGGCCTCTCACCGGGGAGCTGTTTTTT.

This clonotype was detected many times. V and J are TRBV5-1 and TRBJ1-6; TRBD1 agrees at 7 bases. This CDR3 has 14 amino acids. V shed 2 bases, J shed 7 bases, and the junction held 3 bases outside the gene matches. Germline CDR1 reads SGHRS; CDR2 reads YFSETQ. The DNA of the CDR3 is TGCGCCAGCAGCTTAGGGACAGAGAATTCACCCCTCCACTTT. It encodes CASSLGTENSPLHF.

In this sample, this clonotype turned up a few times. The V call is TRBV4-1, the J call TRBJ2-5; 7 bases fit TRBD2. From germline, CDR1 is MGHRA and CDR2 YSYEKL. J was trimmed by 5 bases and V by 0 bases; bases with no gene match: 9. The CDR3 length is 16 residues. The chain's CDR3 is CASSQELRLAWETQYF. The CDR3 DNA reads TGCGCCAGCAGCCAAGAACTCCGACTAGCTTGGGAGACCCAGTACTTC.

This clonotype has at least ten counts. The chain is built from TRBV9 and TRBJ2-7; no reliable D call. CDR1 SGDLS and CDR2 YYNGEE come from the germline V gene. This CDR3 comprises 14 residues. Trimming left V 0 bases short and J 7 bases short, with 14 bases between. The CDR3 DNA reads as TGTGCCAGCAGCGTAGAGCCCAGGAGTGAGGAGCAGTACTTC. This codes for CASSVEPRSEEQYF.

This clonotype appeared a few times. The gene calls are TRBV20-1 and TRBJ1-6; the D gene is possibly TRBD1 (5 bases). With 6 bases removed from V and 7 bases from J, the gap between germline ends came to 13 bases. Per germline, CDR1 DFQATT and CDR2 SNEGSKA (reference sequence). The CDR3 is made up of 13 amino acids. Here the CDR3 reads CSAETDRNSPLHF. CDR3 nucleotides: TGCAGTGCAGAGACAGACCGAAATTCACCCCTCCACTTT.

The V and J genes are TRBV7-6 and TRBJ2-7, with 10 positions matching TRBD1. V lost 5 bases and J lost 5; bases outside the gene matches: 12. Germline lookup yields CDR1 SGHVS and CDR2 FNYEAQ. CDR3 length: 16 residues. The CDR3 region has the DNA TGTGCCAGCAGCCAAAACACCGGGACAGGGGTTAACGAGCAGTACTTC. It specifies CASSQNTGTGVNEQYF.

This clonotype was recorded many times. The CDR3 is CASSLGARDEQYF. The CDR3 DNA reads as TGTGCCAGCAGCTTAGGGGCGAGGGACGAGCAGTACTTC. The chain combines TRBV7-2 with TRBJ2-7, with D maybe TRBD2 (5 bases). The V and J ends lost 1 base and 5 bases respectively, with 9 bases between them. The CDR3 contains 13 residues. From germline, CDR1 is SGHTA and CDR2 FQGNSA.

The sample holds a few counts of this clonotype. The J gene is TRBJ1-6, the V gene TRBV28; 7 nucleotides agree with TRBD1. CDR3 length: 14 amino acids. Germline loops: CDR1 MDHEN, CDR2 SYDVKM. The J segment lost 9 bases and the V segment lost 6 bases, leaving 8 bases of the junction unmatched. CDR3 amino acids: CASRSDRAPSPLHF. The DNA for the CDR3 is TGTGCCAGCAGATCCGACAGGGCGCCTTCACCCCTCCACTTT. The full variable domain, in which reference TRBV28 and TRBJ1-6 provide the parts outside the CDR3, is DVKVTQSSRYLVKRTGEKVFLECVQDMDHENMFWYRQDPGLGLRLIYFSYDVKMKEKGDIPEGYSVSREKKERFSLILESASTNQTSMYLCASRSDRAPSPLHFGNGTRLTVT.

This clonotype was recorded a few times. The chain employs TRBV24-1 and TRBJ1-5; 7 nucleotides align to TRBD1. Germline CDR1 is KGHDR and CDR2 is SFDVKD. The junction had 6 bases not matched to a gene; V was cut back by 2 bases and J by 0 bases. CDR3 length: 17 amino acids. The CDR3 DNA is TGTGCCACCAGTGATTCCGGGACAGTAAATAGCAATCAGCCCCAGCATTTT. This sequence encodes CATSDSGTVNSNQPQHF.

This clonotype has more than one count but fewer than ten. The rearrangement uses TRBV6-6 and TRBJ1-1, with 9 positions matching TRBD1. Germline V gives CDR1 MNHNY, CDR2 SVGAGI (reference sequence). After removal of 0 bases from V and 5 bases from J, the junction contained 1 base not matched to a gene. CDR3 length equals 14 residues. CDR3 nucleotide sequence: TGTGCCAGCAGTTACTCGGGACAGGGAACTGAAGCTTTCTTT. As protein: CASSYSGQGTEAFF.

This clonotype was detected ten times or more. The chain recombines TRBV5-1 with TRBJ2-5; a possible D gene is TRBD1 (6 bases). The CDR3 has 14 amino acids. Trimming shortened V by 4 bases and J by 4 bases, and 14 bases separated the two germline ends. Germline V CDR1 and CDR2: SGHRS, YFSETQ. The CDR3 region is CASSLITGSETQYF. CDR3 in DNA: TGCGCCAGCAGCCTAATTACAGGGTCAGAGACCCAGTACTTC.

This clonotype was counted between two and nine times. The chain uses TRBV7-2 and TRBJ2-7, with D tentatively TRBD2 (5 bases). Trimming removed 4 bases at V and 0 bases at J, with 13 bases between. The CDR3 spans 15 residues. Germline V gene lookup returns CDR1 SGHTA and CDR2 FQGNSA. CDR3 in DNA: TGTGCCAGCAGCTACGACTACACTATCTCCTACGAGCAGTACTTC. This sequence encodes CASSYDYTISYEQYF.

A few counts support this clonotype. The chain has TRBV5-5 and TRBJ1-2, with D possibly being TRBD1 (5 bases). The V and J ends lost 4 bases and 4 bases respectively, with 17 bases between them. The CDR3 spans 15 residues. Germline V gene data show CDR1 as SGHKS and CDR2 as YYEKEE (reference sequence). The CDR3 region is CASSPGDPSPYGYTF. Here the CDR3 DNA reads TGTGCCAGCAGCCCCGGGGACCCAAGCCCCTATGGCTACACCTTC.

This clonotype was seen a few times. The CDR3 nucleotides are TGTGCTAGTGGTTTGGCGGACTTCACAGATACGCAGTATTTT. This codes for CASGLADFTDTQYF. The chain has TRBV12-5 and TRBJ2-3, with D possibly being TRBD2 (5 bases). Germline V gene sequence: CDR1 LGHNT, CDR2 FRNRAP. The CDR3 length is 14 residues. Between the trimmed V and J ends, which lost 1 base and 2 bases, there was a span of 7 bases.

The chain links TRBV6-1 to TRBJ2-2, with TRBD1 matching over 9 bases. V lost 3 bases, J lost 5 bases, and 7 bases stayed unmatched. Per the germline V gene, CDR1 is MNHNS and CDR2 is SASEGT. There are 16 residues in the CDR3. CDR3 sequence: CASSETGGYWTGELFF. CDR3 in DNA: TGTGCCAGCAGTGAGACAGGGGGATATTGGACCGGGGAGCTGTTTTTT.

This clonotype was counted between two and nine times. The rearrangement links TRBV7-9 to TRBJ1-1; maybe TRBD1 (5 bases). Germline V gene lookup returns CDR1 SEHNR and CDR2 FQNEAQ (reference sequence). The CDR3 consists of 12 residues. V gave up 5 bases and J gave up 5 bases, with 9 bases separating them. CDR3: CASSPDRTEAFF. The CDR3 DNA follows: TGTGCCAGCAGCCCCGACAGAACTGAAGCTTTCTTT.

The chain recombines TRBV9 with TRBJ2-6, with D perhaps being TRBD1 or TRBD2 (6 bases each). From germline, CDR1 is SGDLS and CDR2 YYNGEE. V dropped 6 bases and J dropped 2 bases, with 12 bases sitting between them. This CDR3 contains 15 residues. DNA for the CDR3: TGTGCCAGCAACAGGGAGGTTCCTGGGGCCAACGTCCTGACTTTC. It yields the protein CASNREVPGANVLTF.

Only a few counts were recorded for this clonotype. V is TRBV28 and J is TRBJ2-3; D is unclear. V dropped 5 bases and J dropped 4 bases, with 13 bases sitting between them. Germline V gene sequence: CDR1 MDHEN, CDR2 SYDVKM. The CDR3 is made up of 14 amino acids. Written as DNA, the CDR3 is TGTGCCAGCAGTCCCCAGAATATCCCAGATACGCAGTATTTT. As protein: CASSPQNIPDTQYF. The full variable domain, in which reference TRBV28 and TRBJ2-3 provide the parts outside the CDR3, is DVKVTQSSRYLVKRTGEKVFLECVQDMDHENMFWYRQDPGLGLRLIYFSYDVKMKEKGDIPEGYSVSREKKERFSLILESASTNQTSMYLCASSPQNIPDTQYFGPGTRLTVL.

This clonotype was detected only a few times. This chain connects TRBV7-2 to TRBJ1-1; D is unresolved. V lost 0 bases to trimming and J lost 3 bases, with 8 bases between them. This CDR3 spans 14 amino acids. Germline-derived CDR1 and CDR2 are SGHTA and FQGNSA. CDR3 amino acids: CASSLALSYTEAFF. For the CDR3, the DNA is TGTGCCAGCAGCTTAGCGCTCAGTTACACTGAAGCTTTCTTT.

In this sample, this clonotype turned up many times. The chain couples TRBV5-1 to TRBJ2-5; TRBD2 is a possible D gene (6 bases). The CDR3 length is 13 residues. Per germline, CDR1 SGHRS and CDR2 YFSETQ. V lost 7 bases to trimming and J lost 4 bases, with 14 bases between them. The CDR3 reads CASGARGGETQYF. The CDR3 DNA is TGCGCCAGCGGGGCGCGGGGAGGAGAGACCCAGTACTTC.

The V gene is TRBV10-3, the J gene TRBJ1-1; D unresolved. Looked up from germline, CDR1 is ENHRY and CDR2 is SYGVKD. This CDR3 spans 14 amino acids. V was cut by 7 bases and J by 1 base, with 13 bases left in between. DNA for the CDR3: TGTGCCATCATGGCAGGCCTTTCGAACACTGAAGCTTTCTTT. Its protein is CAIMAGLSNTEAFF.

This chain joins TRBV27 and TRBJ1-2; D not certain. The germline V gene encodes CDR1 MNHEY and CDR2 SMNVEV (reference sequence). The V end was cut by 6 bases, the J end by 4 bases, with 9 bases between. This CDR3 spans 12 amino acids. The CDR3 loop is CASSERGYGYTF. The CDR3 DNA is TGTGCCAGCAGCGAACGGGGCTATGGCTACACCTTC.

This clonotype was observed at least ten times. The rearrangement joins TRBV5-6 to TRBJ2-1; no firm D call. Trimming removed 0 bases at V and 4 bases at J, with 5 bases between. Germline V gene data show CDR1 as SGHDT and CDR2 as YYEEEE. The CDR3 runs 13 residues. CDR3 in amino acids: CASSLGLYNEQFF. CDR3 DNA sequence: TGTGCCAGCAGCTTGGGGCTGTACAATGAGCAGTTCTTC.

This clonotype was counted only a few times. The rearrangement joins TRBV7-6 to TRBJ2-7; 10 bases match TRBD1. CDR1 and CDR2 (germline): SGHVS, FNYEAQ. There are 13 residues in the CDR3. The V gene end was trimmed by 6 bases and the J gene end by 5 bases; junction bases not matched to a gene: 4. The CDR3, as DNA: TGTGCCAGCAGGGGGACAGGGGTTGACGAGCAGTACTTC. The encoded protein is CASRGTGVDEQYF. Full variable domain (outside the CDR3, taken from reference TRBV7-6 and TRBJ2-7): GAGVSQSPRYKVTKRGQDVALRCDPISGHVSLYWYRQALGQGPEFLTYFNYEAQQDKSGLPNDRFSAERPEGSISTLTIQRTEQRDSAMYRCASRGTGVDEQYFGPGTRLTVT.